The source of this T cell receptor beta chain is a study of cytomegalovirus exposure and HLA in healthy donors. Trimming pared 7 bases from V and 7 bases from J, leaving 10 bases between. This CDR3 comprises 12 residues. CDR1 is SNHLY and CDR2 is FYNNEI in the germline V gene. Study findings and constraints: TCR beta sequences reportedly predicted the HLA-A and HLA-B alleles of most subjects accurately. More clonal expansion characterized HLA-associated TCR beta chains than equally common others in a later analysis.

In the PCR, 60 Vbeta and 13 Jbeta primers were used. Measured with immunoSEQ multiplex PCR; TCRdb has only the in-frame clones, and not every one. There are about 200,000 clones in the sample, with approximately 1% held by the top ten. With respect to this clone: As yet, its antigen is unknown.

The sequence came from a woman aged 25-40 years in good health and CMV-seropositive. The chain has TRBV2 and TRBJ1-4; D perhaps matches TRBD1 (5 bases). The sequencing sample was made of PBMCs. The CDR3 reads CASNLGAEKLFF. CDR3 sequence (DNA): TGTGCCAGCAACCTAGGGGCTGAAAAACTGTTTTTT.